Sequencing of this TCR beta chain was carried out in a study of T cell responses to AZD1222 COVID-19 vaccine. Sequencing used immunoSEQ multiplex PCR; TCRdb keeps in-frame clones, though not all of them. The sample lists under 95,000 clones; roughly 90% were seen once. Note on this clone: What it binds is not known.

Points from the study as a whole: Nearly half of the spike-specific TCRs reportedly recognize variant regions that carry no mutations. Two doses of AZD1222 preceded a rise in Spike-specific TCR breadth and depth. Only a handful of AZD1222 recipients were seropositive at baseline.

The sample consisted of peripheral blood, taken on day 0 of AZD1222 vaccination. The sequence was obtained from an adult in good health.

CDR3 amino acids: CASSLIQGGNQPQHF. The CDR3 DNA sequence: TGTGCCAGCAGCTTAATTCAGGGGGGCAATCAGCCCCAGCATTTT. The chain employs TRBV7-2 and TRBJ1-5, with 7 bases lining up with TRBD1. V was pared by 2 bases and J by 2 bases, with 3 bases of the junction left unmatched. The CDR3 covers 15 residues. Germline CDR1 and CDR2: SGHTA and FQGNSA.